The 26 T cell receptor beta chains presented below share a single source sample, sequenced in a study of blood T cell repertoires in COVID-19. TCRdb's copy holds only in-frame clones and misses some; the assay was immunoSEQ multiplex PCR. The sample has 30,000 or so clones; 90% are singletons. The sample taken for sequencing was peripheral blood. These receptors were obtained from a man between 60 and 75 years old with active COVID-19.

V usage is TRBV4-3 and J usage is TRBJ1-6; 8 bases align to TRBD1. J was trimmed by 8 bases and V by 3 bases; bases with no gene match: 9. The CDR3 is 16 amino acids. Germline V CDR1 and CDR2: LGHNA, YSLEER. The CDR3 coding sequence is TGCGCCAGCAGCCATGTCGGACAGGGTTGGGATTCACCCCTCCACTTT. As protein: CASSHVGQGWDSPLHF.

CDR3 bases: TGTGCCAGCAGCTTGGTCTCAAGTAGATACACTGAAGCTTTCTTT. Protein sequence: CASSLVSSRYTEAFF. The chain carries TRBV5-6 and TRBJ1-1; no clear D. V gave up 0 bases and J gave up 3 bases, with 12 bases separating them. The CDR3 covers 15 residues. The germline V gene encodes CDR1 SGHDT and CDR2 YYEEEE.

V usage is TRBV30 and J usage is TRBJ1-2, with a tentative D call TRBD1 (6 bases). CDR3 size: 12 residues. Germline CDR1 GTSNPN, CDR2 SVGIG (reference sequence). V was clipped by 0 bases and J by 8 bases, with 10 bases between them. This CDR3 is CAWSVGGLGYTF. In nucleotides, the CDR3 is TGTGCCTGGAGTGTAGGGGGTCTGGGCTACACCTTC. Full variable domain (rest looked up from reference TRBV30 and TRBJ1-2): SQTIHQWPATLVQPVGSPLSLECTVEGTSNPNLYWYRQAAGRGLQLLFYSVGIGQISSEVPQNLSASRPQDRQFILSSKKLLLSDSGFYLCAWSVGGLGYTFGSGTRLTVV.

The V call is TRBV12-3 or TRBV12-4, the J call TRBJ2-3, with D hard to call. The CDR3 runs to 13 residues. The ends were cut back, 2 bases at V and 0 bases at J, with 3 bases in the middle. The DNA of the CDR3 is TGTGCCAGCAGTTTATTAAGCACAGATACGCAGTATTTT. This encodes CASSLLSTDTQYF.

The CDR3 sequence: CASSPGSSYGYTF. As DNA, the CDR3 is TGCGCCAGCAGCCCCGGGAGTAGCTATGGCTACACCTTC. The rearrangement links TRBV5-1 to TRBJ1-2; no definite D call. Germline V gene data show CDR1 as SGHRS and CDR2 as YFSETQ. V lost 4 bases and J 4 bases, leaving 11 bases between the germline ends. CDR3 size: 13 residues.

The genes are TRBV19 and TRBJ1-1; D not certain. This CDR3 contains 12 residues. Trimming pared 8 bases from V and 4 bases from J, leaving 11 bases between. Germline assignment: CDR1 LNHDA and CDR2 SQIVND (reference sequence). CDR3 sequence: CASSHEGTEAFF. The CDR3 DNA follows: TGTGCCAGTTCCCATGAGGGCACTGAAGCTTTCTTT.

This chain joins TRBV28 and TRBJ1-1; D not certain. With 6 bases removed from V and 0 bases from J, the gap between germline ends came to 5 bases. The CDR3 length is 12 residues. Germline V gene sequence: CDR1 MDHEN, CDR2 SYDVKM. CDR3 amino acids: CASSRVNTEAFF. CDR3 nucleotide sequence: TGTGCCAGCAGCCGGGTGAACACTGAAGCTTTCTTT.

The sample holds a few counts of this clone. The chain is built from TRBV24-1 and TRBJ1-2, with D perhaps TRBD1 (6 bases). V lost 1 base and J 5 bases, leaving 13 bases between the germline ends. The CDR3 has 15 amino acids. Germline V lookup: CDR1 KGHDR, CDR2 SFDVKD. CDR3 in amino acids: CATSDFRGQGYGYTF. DNA for the CDR3: TGTGCCACCAGTGATTTCCGAGGGCAGGGGTATGGCTACACCTTC.

The chain employs TRBV28 and TRBJ1-2, with D tentatively TRBD1 (5 bases). The germline V gene encodes CDR1 MDHEN and CDR2 SYDVKM. There are 14 residues in the CDR3. V shed 4 bases and J shed 4 bases, with 13 bases lying between them. CDR3 sequence reads: CASSSSRGFYGYTF. CDR3 sequence (DNA): TGTGCCAGCAGTTCCTCTCGGGGGTTCTATGGCTACACCTTC.

V and J are TRBV27 and TRBJ2-3, with 9 bases identical to TRBD2. This CDR3 is built from 14 residues. Germline lookup yields CDR1 MNHEY and CDR2 SMNVEV (reference sequence). V dropped 5 bases and J dropped 3; count of bases not matched to a gene: 3. As DNA, the CDR3 is TGTGCCAGCAGTCTAAGCGGGGGGACAGATACGCAGTATTTT. Its protein is CASSLSGGTDTQYF.

The chain combines TRBV30 with TRBJ2-4; possibly TRBD1 for D (7 bases). The CDR3 runs to 14 residues. Germline V CDR1 and CDR2: GTSNPN, SVGIG (reference sequence). The V end lost 4 bases, the J end lost 6 bases, and 16 bases lay between the germline ends. CDR3 sequence: CAWMEGAGGNIQYF. For the CDR3, the DNA is TGTGCCTGGATGGAGGGGGCAGGGGGAAACATTCAGTACTTC.

This chain joins TRBV2 and TRBJ2-7; 10 nucleotides line up with TRBD1. The CDR3 length is 14 residues. V lost 4 bases, J lost 6 bases, and 6 bases stayed unmatched. Germline CDR1 SNHLY, CDR2 FYNNEI. The DNA for the CDR3 is TGTGCCAGCAGTGCGACAGGGGGCGCGGGCGAGCAGTACTTC. Translated: CASSATGGAGEQYF.

The J gene is TRBJ1-4, the V gene TRBV3-1 (or the pseudogene TRBV3-2); D gene unclear. Trimming left V 0 bases short and J 6 bases short, with 8 bases between. The length of the CDR3 is 14 residues. Germline assignment: CDR1 LGHDT and CDR2 YNNKEL (reference sequence). CDR3 sequence reads: CASSQEGRDEKLFF. The CDR3 DNA follows: TGTGCCAGCAGCCAAGAGGGGAGGGATGAAAAACTGTTTTTT.

The chain has TRBV9 and TRBJ2-3; TRBD2 matches 11 bases. J lost 2 bases, V lost 0 bases, and 5 bases had no gene match. Germline loops: CDR1 SGDLS, CDR2 YYNGEE. The CDR3 is 17 residues long. CDR3 in amino acids: CASSVGLAGLFTDTQYF. CDR3 bases: TGTGCCAGCAGCGTAGGACTAGCGGGGTTGTTCACAGATACGCAGTATTTT.

The chain has TRBV7-8 and TRBJ1-1, with a possible D match to TRBD1 (5 bases). V lost 1 base and J lost 1, with 10 bases in between. The germline gives CDR1 SGHVS, CDR2 FQNEAQ. The CDR3 loop spans 15 amino acids. In DNA, the CDR3 is TGTGCCAGCAGCTTAGGGGGGGGGACGAACACTGAAGCTTTCTTT. This codes for CASSLGGGTNTEAFF.

The J gene is TRBJ1-1, the V gene TRBV6-5; D ambiguous. The CDR3 contains 13 residues. Trimming left V 6 bases short and J 6 bases short, with 14 bases between. The germline V gene has CDR1 MNHEY and CDR2 SVGAGI. CDR3 nucleotide sequence: TGTGCCAGCAGGGACCCCGGGGAGGCTGAAGCTTTCTTT. Protein: CASRDPGEAEAFF.

This clone was detected a few times. The V call is TRBV7-9, the J call TRBJ2-1; 13 bases line up with TRBD2. The CDR3 covers 16 residues. Germline lookup yields CDR1 SEHNR and CDR2 FQNEAQ (reference sequence). The ends lost 5 bases at V and 9 bases at J; junction bases unmatched: 10. The CDR3 nucleotides are TGTGCCAGCAGCGCCCCTCCGGGACTAGCGGGGTTTGAGCAGTTCTTC. Its protein product is CASSAPPGLAGFEQFF.

This chain links TRBV28 with TRBJ1-5, with 7 bases identical to TRBD1. The length of the CDR3 is 16 residues. CDR1 and CDR2 from the germline V gene are MDHEN and SYDVKM. V lost 6 bases, J lost 4 bases, and 12 bases stayed unmatched. Here the CDR3 DNA reads TGTGCCAGCAGGCAGACAGGGCTGAACCCTAATCAGCCCCAGCATTTT. Its protein is CASRQTGLNPNQPQHF.

The CDR3 DNA is TGTGCCAGCACCGGATGGCAGGGGGCATACGAGCAGTACTTC. The encoded protein is CASTGWQGAYEQYF. The J gene is TRBJ2-7, the V gene TRBV28; 8 positions agree with TRBD1. V lost 7 bases, J lost 4 bases, and 9 bases stayed unmatched. CDR1 and CDR2 (germline): MDHEN, SYDVKM. There are 14 residues in the CDR3. Complete variable domain (other parts from reference TRBV28 and TRBJ2-7): DVKVTQSSRYLVKRTGEKVFLECVQDMDHENMFWYRQDPGLGLRLIYFSYDVKMKEKGDIPEGYSVSREKKERFSLILESASTNQTSMYLCASTGWQGAYEQYFGPGTRLTVT.

The chain joins TRBV5-1 to TRBJ2-4; TRBD1 agrees at 8 bases. The CDR3 contains 19 residues. The V gene end was trimmed by 4 bases and the J gene end by 0 bases; junction bases not matched to a gene: 15. Germline V lookup: CDR1 SGHRS, CDR2 YFSETQ. For the CDR3, the DNA is TGCGCCAGCAGCGCCGCAGAGGGGACAGGCAAGCTAGCCAAAAACATTCAGTACTTC. Protein sequence: CASSAAEGTGKLAKNIQYF.

J is TRBJ2-6 and V is TRBV27, with 8 bases lining up with TRBD1. V dropped 1 base and J dropped 4; count of bases not matched to a gene: 18. The germline CDR1 and CDR2 sequences are MNHEY and SMNVEV (reference sequence). The CDR3 length is 21 residues. For the CDR3, the DNA is TGTGCCAGCAGTTTATGGGACAGGCCAAACCCTCCATCGGAAGGGGCCAACGTCCTGACTTTC. It is translated as CASSLWDRPNPPSEGANVLTF.

The rearrangement uses TRBV18 and TRBJ1-1; 8 bases are a match to TRBD1. CDR1 and CDR2 (germline): KGHSH, LQKENI. V gave up 1 base and J gave up 7 bases; unmatched junction bases: 8. The CDR3 length is 15 residues. The CDR3 DNA reads TGTGCCAGCTCACCACTGAGGACAGGGAACGGTGAAGCTTTCTTT. Translated: CASSPLRTGNGEAFF.

This clone was found a few times. The CDR3 reads CASSSQSGNSPLHF. The CDR3 nucleotides read TGTGCCAGCAGTTCCCAGAGCGGGAATTCACCCCTCCACTTT. The rearrangement links TRBV27 to TRBJ1-6; D is uncertain. Germline V gene data show CDR1 as MNHEY and CDR2 as SMNVEV (reference sequence). The CDR3 runs to 14 residues. V was shortened by 4 bases and J by 7 bases, with 11 bases between the two germline ends.

The rearrangement uses TRBV3-1 (or the pseudogene TRBV3-2) and TRBJ1-1; D remains ambiguous. V lost 0 bases, J lost 4 bases, and 6 bases lay in between. The germline CDR1 and CDR2 sequences are LGHDT and YNNKEL (reference sequence). There are 13 residues in the CDR3. The CDR3 is CASSQDYGTEAFF. The CDR3 DNA sequence: TGTGCCAGCAGCCAAGACTATGGCACTGAAGCTTTCTTT.

In this sample, this clone turned up a few times. The chain uses TRBV7-9 and TRBJ2-5, with D maybe TRBD2 (5 bases). Between the trimmed V and J ends, which lost 3 bases and 6 bases, there was a span of 8 bases. The CDR3 has 12 amino acids. The germline CDR1 and CDR2 sequences are SEHNR and FQNEAQ (reference sequence). The CDR3 loop is CASSFERQTQYF. CDR3 sequence (DNA): TGTGCCAGCAGCTTCGAGCGGCAGACCCAGTACTTC.

The rearrangement joins TRBV6-1 to TRBJ1-5; 8 nucleotides align to TRBD1. Losses at the gene ends were 0 bases for V and 6 bases for J; bases not matched to a gene: 7. The CDR3 sequence is 16 residues long. CDR1 is MNHNS and CDR2 is SASEGT in the germline V gene. CDR3 loop: CASSEARRQGIQPQHF. DNA for the CDR3: TGTGCCAGCAGTGAAGCGCGGCGACAGGGGATTCAGCCCCAGCATTTT.